The 29 T cell receptor beta chains below come from one sample, sequenced in a study of cytomegalovirus exposure and HLA in healthy donors. It was with 60 Vbeta and 13 Jbeta primers that the PCR ran. Using immunoSEQ multiplex PCR, the repertoire was profiled, and TCRdb retains in-frame clones only, with some absent. The sample includes under 200,000 clones, around 84% of them seen just once. The sequenced sample was PBMCs. The receptors stem from a man aged 45-65 years in good health and CMV-seropositive.

The chain employs TRBV11-3 and TRBJ2-7, with TRBD1 matching over 7 bases. CDR1 SGHNT and CDR2 YENEEA come from the germline V gene. After removal of 5 bases from V and 0 bases from J, the junction contained 4 bases not matched to a gene. The length of the CDR3 is 14 residues. The CDR3, as DNA: TGTGCCAGCAGCAGGACAGGCCTCTCCTACGAGCAGTACGTC. It yields the protein CASSRTGLSYEQYV.

This sequence joins TRBV10-2 and TRBJ1-2; D gene uncertain. V gave up 0 bases and J gave up 5 bases, with 10 bases separating them. The length of the CDR3 is 14 residues. Germline assignment: CDR1 WSHSY and CDR2 SAAADI. CDR3: CASSESGSGYGYTF. The CDR3 bases are TGCGCCAGCAGTGAGTCCGGCTCCGGGTATGGCTACACCTTC.

CDR3 residues: CASSIPRARLVNTGELFF. The CDR3 DNA sequence: TGTGCCAGTAGTATCCCTAGGGCGAGACTAGTGAACACCGGGGAGCTGTTTTTT. The chain carries TRBV19 and TRBJ2-2; tentatively, D is TRBD2 (6 bases). Germline V gene lookup returns CDR1 LNHDA and CDR2 SQIVND (reference sequence). Trimming took off 3 bases at V and 1 base at J, with 18 bases between the two ends. CDR3 size: 18 residues.

V and J are TRBV30 and TRBJ2-1; TRBD1 agrees at 8 bases. V trimming: 0 bases; J trimming: 0 bases; junction bases outside the gene matches: 22. This CDR3 has 22 amino acids. Germline CDR1 is GTSNPN and CDR2 is SVGIG (reference sequence). Here the CDR3 DNA reads TGTGCCTGGAGTGTAAGGATAGGACAGGGTTCTGGTAGACGGGGCTCCTACAATGAGCAGTTCTTC. Residues: CAWSVRIGQGSGRRGSYNEQFF.

V and J are TRBV19 and TRBJ1-2; TRBD1 agrees at 7 bases. V lost 3 bases, J lost 5 bases, and 9 bases stayed unmatched. Germline lookup yields CDR1 LNHDA and CDR2 SQIVND (reference sequence). This CDR3 spans 15 amino acids. CDR3 DNA: TGTGCCAGTAGTATCTCAATGGCAGGGGGATATGGCTACACCTTC. Protein: CASSISMAGGYGYTF.

V and J are TRBV10-3 and TRBJ2-7; 10 nucleotides match TRBD1. Germline CDR1 and CDR2: ENHRY and SYGVKD. CDR3 length equals 15 residues. J gave up 5 bases and V 0 bases, and 4 bases lay outside the gene matches. The CDR3 DNA reads as TGTGCCATCAGTGAGTCTGGGACAGGGGTGGACGAGCAGTACTTC. Its translation: CAISESGTGVDEQYF.

V usage is TRBV7-8 and J usage is TRBJ2-7; 9 bases match TRBD1. The CDR3 loop spans 15 amino acids. The J segment lost 4 bases and the V segment lost 4 bases, leaving 8 bases of the junction unmatched. CDR1 is SGHVS and CDR2 is FQNEAQ in the germline V gene. CDR3 amino acids: CASSYRTGVKYEQYF. CDR3 nucleotides: TGTGCCAGCAGCTACCGGACAGGGGTGAAGTACGAGCAGTACTTC. Drawing the rest from reference TRBV7-8 and TRBJ2-7, the complete variable domain is GAGVSQSPRYKVAKRGQDVALRCDPISGHVSLFWYQQALGQGPEFLTYFQNEAQLDKSGLPSDRFFAERPEGSVSTLKIQRTQQEDSAVYLCASSYRTGVKYEQYFGPGTRLTVT.

The chain joins TRBV28 to TRBJ2-3, with 8 bases fitting TRBD2. J lost 1 base, V lost 6 bases, and 6 bases had no gene match. The CDR3 is 15 amino acids. Germline CDR1 and CDR2: MDHEN and SYDVKM. DNA for the CDR3: TGTGCCAGCAGCTCCAGGACTAGCCGCACAGATACGCAGTATTTT. The encoded protein is CASSSRTSRTDTQYF. Supplemented by reference TRBV28 and TRBJ2-3, the full variable domain reads DVKVTQSSRYLVKRTGEKVFLECVQDMDHENMFWYRQDPGLGLRLIYFSYDVKMKEKGDIPEGYSVSREKKERFSLILESASTNQTSMYLCASSSRTSRTDTQYFGPGTRLTVL.

This clone has just a few counts. The chain uses TRBV30 and TRBJ1-6; D is undetermined. The CDR3 totals 11 residues. Germline V gives CDR1 GTSNPN, CDR2 SVGIG (reference sequence). V was pared by 2 bases and J by 8 bases, with 4 bases between. The CDR3 DNA reads as TGTGCCTGGAGTACAGATTCACCCCTCCACTTT. This gives the protein CAWSTDSPLHF.

The chain employs TRBV2 and TRBJ1-5, with unresolved D. This CDR3 is built from 13 residues. The germline CDR1 and CDR2 sequences are SNHLY and FYNNEI. The V end was cut by 5 bases, the J end by 7 bases, with 12 bases between. CDR3 nucleotide sequence: TGTGCCAGCAGTCGGGGTTTACGGCAGCCCCAGCATTTT. Translated, it gives CASSRGLRQPQHF.

The DNA of the CDR3 is TGTGCCAGCTCGCGAGGGACAGGGGTCTACGAGCAGTACTTC. Its translation: CASSRGTGVYEQYF. The J gene is TRBJ2-7, the V gene TRBV18; 10 bases map to TRBD1. The CDR3 has 14 amino acids. Germline assignment: CDR1 KGHSH and CDR2 LQKENI. With V trimmed by 6 bases and J by 3 bases, 5 bases remained unmatched.

The chain links TRBV11-3 to TRBJ1-1; 11 bases match TRBD1. Germline CDR1 is SGHNT and CDR2 is YENEEA. This CDR3 spans 15 amino acids. Trimming cost V 5 bases and J 4 bases; bases outside gene matches: 6. This CDR3 is CASSPFGQGATEAFF. As DNA, the CDR3 is TGTGCCAGCAGCCCCTTTGGACAGGGGGCCACTGAAGCTTTCTTT.

This chain links TRBV18 with TRBJ1-2; 12 positions match TRBD1. V shed 4 bases, J shed 7 bases, and the junction held 7 bases outside the gene matches. This CDR3 is built from 15 residues. Looked up from germline, CDR1 is KGHSH and CDR2 is LQKENI. For the CDR3, the DNA is TGTGCCAGCTCACAGGGGACAGGGGGCAATGCTGGCTACACCTTC. Protein product: CASSQGTGGNAGYTF.

The genes are TRBV5-1 and TRBJ2-5, with 13 bases fitting TRBD2. This CDR3 contains 16 residues. Per germline, CDR1 SGHRS and CDR2 YFSETQ. The junction had 7 bases not matched to a gene; V was cut back by 4 bases and J by 4 bases. CDR3 residues: CASSPRTSGSGETQYF. CDR3 nucleotide sequence: TGCGCCAGCAGCCCCCGGACTAGCGGGAGTGGAGAGACCCAGTACTTC.

This clone was counted only a few times. V and J are TRBV6-1 and TRBJ2-5, with D hard to call. Germline CDR1 is MNHNS and CDR2 is SASEGT. V was shortened by 2 bases and J by 5 bases, with 9 bases between the two germline ends. This CDR3 contains 13 residues. The CDR3 sequence is CASSENYGETQYF. As DNA, the CDR3 is TGTGCCAGCAGTGAAAATTACGGGGAGACCCAGTACTTC.

The chain carries TRBV5-6 and TRBJ1-2; possible D gene TRBD1, 6 bases. The CDR3 totals 13 residues. The V gene lost 0 bases and the J gene lost 4 bases, with 7 bases spanning the gap. Germline loops: CDR1 SGHDT, CDR2 YYEEEE. Written as DNA, the CDR3 is TGTGCCAGCAGCTTGGGGACAGTCTATGGCTACACCTTC. Protein sequence: CASSLGTVYGYTF. The complete variable domain, with remaining parts taken from reference TRBV5-6 and TRBJ1-2, reads DAGVTQSPTHLIKTRGQQVTLRCSPKSGHDTVSWYQQALGQGPQFIFQYYEEEERQRGNFPDRFSGHQFPNYSSELNVNALLLGDSALYLCASSLGTVYGYTFGSGTRLTVV.

V gene TRBV6-1 combines with J gene TRBJ1-1; D uncertain. CDR1 and CDR2 from the germline V gene are MNHNS and SASEGT. CDR3 length: 15 residues. V was shortened by 1 base and J by 2 bases, with 11 bases between the two germline ends. CDR3 loop: CASSEGVRVNTEAFF. The CDR3 region has the DNA TGTGCCAGCAGTGAAGGGGTACGGGTAAACACTGAAGCTTTCTTT.

This chain joins TRBV19 and TRBJ2-3, with 8 bases matching TRBD1. The V and J ends lost 3 bases and 4 bases, in that order; junction bases with no gene match: 6. The germline gives CDR1 LNHDA, CDR2 SQIVND (reference sequence). The CDR3 runs to 15 residues. The CDR3 loop reads CASSILDRAADTQYF. CDR3 nucleotide sequence: TGTGCCAGTAGTATCCTGGACAGGGCGGCAGATACGCAGTATTTT.

The V gene is TRBV11-2, the J gene TRBJ2-3, with D maybe TRBD2 (5 bases). The CDR3 has 13 residues. V lost 6 bases and J 0 bases, leaving 7 bases between the germline ends. Germline CDR1 and CDR2: SGHAT and FQNNGV. The CDR3: CASRRESTDTQYF. CDR3 in DNA: TGTGCCAGCAGGAGGGAGAGCACAGATACGCAGTATTTT.

The chain combines TRBV5-4 with TRBJ1-6; D possibly corresponds to TRBD1 (6 bases). This CDR3 is built from 16 residues. Trimming shortened V by 4 bases and J by 5 bases, and 16 bases separated the two germline ends. Germline CDR1 reads SGHNT; CDR2 reads YYREEE (reference sequence). Here the CDR3 DNA reads TGTGCCAGCAGCCCGTGGACAGCGAGGGATAATTCACCCCTCCACTTT. This translates into CASSPWTARDNSPLHF.

The CDR3 DNA sequence: TGTGCCAGCAGTTACGAGGGAAACGGCTACACCTTC. Its translation is CASSYEGNGYTF. This chain joins TRBV6-5 and TRBJ1-2; D gene unclear. This CDR3 has 12 residues. Germline assignment: CDR1 MNHEY and CDR2 SVGAGI. V lost 2 bases and J lost 8, with 9 bases in between.

The genes are TRBV19 and TRBJ1-5; 8 nucleotides line up with TRBD1. Germline V gene sequence: CDR1 LNHDA, CDR2 SQIVND (reference sequence). The CDR3 totals 16 residues. V trimming: 3 bases; J trimming: 7 bases; junction bases outside the gene matches: 11. The CDR3 loop reads CASSIPAGGAGQPQHF. Here the CDR3 DNA reads TGTGCCAGTAGTATCCCGGCAGGGGGCGCCGGACAGCCCCAGCATTTT.

The chain combines TRBV19 with TRBJ1-2, with D possibly TRBD1 on 5 matching bases. The germline CDR1 and CDR2 sequences are LNHDA and SQIVND (reference sequence). Trimming pared 4 bases from V and 1 base from J, leaving 10 bases between. The CDR3 has 14 amino acids. CDR3 protein: CASSTGGGNYGYTF. The CDR3 DNA follows: TGTGCCAGTAGTACCGGGGGGGGTAACTATGGCTACACCTTC.

The rearrangement links TRBV2 to TRBJ2-1, with 10 bases that match TRBD2. V was clipped by 7 bases and J by 4 bases; unmatched bases: 7. This CDR3 comprises 15 residues. Germline CDR1 reads SNHLY; CDR2 reads FYNNEI. CDR3 protein: CASTTPAGGYNEQFF. Written as DNA, the CDR3 is TGTGCCAGCACCACCCCAGCGGGAGGGTACAATGAGCAGTTCTTC.

A word on this clone: Different DNA sequences within this sample yield the same CDR3. V usage is TRBV7-6 and J usage is TRBJ2-7, with 7 bases aligning to TRBD1. This CDR3 comprises 13 residues. V shed 5 bases and J 3 bases; nucleotides not matched to a gene: 4. From germline, CDR1 is SGHVS and CDR2 FNYEAQ. The CDR3 loop is CASSLGQDYEQYF. Here the CDR3 DNA reads TGTGCCAGCAGCCTAGGACAGGACTACGAGCAGTACTTC.

This chain joins TRBV2 and TRBJ2-2; no clear D gene. V lost 6 bases and J 4 bases, leaving 9 bases between the germline ends. Germline loops: CDR1 SNHLY, CDR2 FYNNEI. The CDR3 contains 13 residues. The DNA for the CDR3 is TGTGCCAGCAGCGCGCGGTCCACCGGGGAGCTGTTTTTT. It translates to CASSARSTGELFF.

This clone was found once. V and J are TRBV18 and TRBJ1-2; 7 bases align to TRBD1. Trimming at V came to 4 bases and at J to 4 bases, leaving 6 bases not matched to a gene. The CDR3 runs to 14 residues. The germline V gene encodes CDR1 KGHSH and CDR2 LQKENI. This chain's CDR3 is CASSQGAYGYGYTF. CDR3 nucleotides: TGTGCCAGCTCACAGGGGGCATACGGCTATGGCTACACCTTC.

This clone was detected only a few times. CDR3 protein: CASRGQGHQPQHF. The CDR3 DNA sequence: TGTGCCAGCAGGGGACAGGGACATCAGCCCCAGCATTTT. The rearrangement joins TRBV2 to TRBJ1-5, with 9 bases fitting TRBD1. The junction had 2 bases not matched to a gene; V was cut back by 6 bases and J by 5 bases. The CDR3 extends over 13 amino acids. Per germline, CDR1 SNHLY and CDR2 FYNNEI. Full variable domain (outside the CDR3, taken from reference TRBV2 and TRBJ1-5): EPEVTQTPSHQVTQMGQEVILRCVPISNHLYFYWYRQILGQKVEFLVSFYNNEISEKSEIFDDQFSVERPDGSNFTLKIRSTKLEDSAMYFCASRGQGHQPQHFGDGTRLSIL.

The chain links TRBV11-2 to TRBJ2-3; D uncertain. In germline, CDR1 is SGHAT, CDR2 FQNNGV. The V end lost 2 bases, the J end lost 0 bases, and 3 bases lay between the germline ends. The CDR3 sequence is 13 residues long. For the CDR3, the DNA is TGTGCCAGCAGCTTAACTAGCACAGATACGCAGTATTTT. Its translation is CASSLTSTDTQYF.